This entry lists 12 T cell receptor beta chains sequenced from one sample in a study of T-cell memory formation after mild COVID-19. One entry per CDR3 protein, called by TCRdb with MiXCR from the 5' RACE reads. Among roughly 510,000 distinct CDR3 sequences, approximately 15% were seen once, and the ten largest hold about 7.4%. Sequenced sample: PBMCs or a T cell subset sorted from them (not recorded which). The receptors originated from an adult woman who had mild COVID-19 (a few samples of this study predate the infection). Cell type and time point are not known.

This chain uses TRBV5-1 with TRBJ2-2, with D tentatively TRBD1 (5 bases). The CDR3 is 15 amino acids. The germline V gene encodes CDR1 SGHRS and CDR2 YFSETQ. V lost 3 bases and J lost 1, with 10 bases in between. CDR3 loop: CASSSAQGNTGELFF. The CDR3 DNA sequence: TGCGCCAGCAGCTCGGCTCAGGGGAACACCGGGGAGCTGTTTTTT.

This clonotype was detected many times. This chain links TRBV5-1 with TRBJ2-7; D may be TRBD1 (6 bases). V lost 0 bases, J lost 0 bases, and 7 bases lay in between. The CDR3 spans 14 residues. The germline V gene has CDR1 SGHRS and CDR2 YFSETQ. CDR3 loop: CASSLDRDSYEQYF. In nucleotides, the CDR3 is TGCGCCAGCAGCTTGGACAGGGACTCCTACGAGCAGTACTTC.

This clonotype has only a few counts. The gene calls are TRBV11-3 and TRBJ1-1; possibly TRBD1 for D (5 bases). The CDR3 consists of 14 residues. The ends were cut back, 3 bases at V and 0 bases at J, with 8 bases in the middle. The germline V gene encodes CDR1 SGHNT and CDR2 YENEEA. CDR3: CASSFSGVNTEAFF. The DNA of the CDR3 is TGTGCCAGCAGCTTCTCGGGGGTGAACACTGAAGCTTTCTTT.

This chain uses TRBV19 with TRBJ2-7; perhaps TRBD2 as D (6 bases). The CDR3 has 14 residues. The V and J ends lost 5 bases and 1 base respectively, with 12 bases between them. Germline V gene data show CDR1 as LNHDA and CDR2 as SQIVND (reference sequence). CDR3 DNA sequence: TGTGCCAGTAGTGCGACTAGGCGATCCTACGAGCAGTACTTC. Amino acid sequence: CASSATRRSYEQYF.

CDR3 DNA: TGTGCCAGCAGCCCCAGACAGGGGTCGGAGGGGGATACGCAGTATTTT. Translating gives CASSPRQGSEGDTQYF. The J gene is TRBJ2-3, the V gene TRBV5-6; 8 bases line up with TRBD1. Trimming took 4 bases from V and 6 from J; bases not matched to a gene: 13. This CDR3 is 16 amino acids long. CDR1 is SGHDT, CDR2 YYEEEE, per germline.

This clonotype was observed a handful of times. The chain employs TRBV12-3 or TRBV12-4 and TRBJ2-3; D uncertain. With 6 bases removed from V and 0 bases from J, the gap between germline ends came to 13 bases. The length of the CDR3 is 15 residues. CDR3 DNA sequence: TGTGCCAGCAGCCTCGATTATCCTAGCACAGATACGCAGTATTTT. Protein sequence: CASSLDYPSTDTQYF.

The rearrangement links TRBV20-1 to TRBJ1-1, with 10 bases fitting TRBD1. The germline V gene has CDR1 DFQATT and CDR2 SNEGSKA (reference sequence). This CDR3 spans 17 amino acids. V was pared by 4 bases and J by 6 bases, with 17 bases of the junction left unmatched. CDR3 loop: CSANFDRGLTRVSEAFF. In DNA form, the CDR3 reads TGCAGTGCTAACTTTGACAGGGGGCTAACGCGGGTCTCTGAAGCTTTCTTT.

This clonotype has more than one count but fewer than ten. The V gene is TRBV7-9, the J gene TRBJ2-7, with TRBD2 identical over 8 bases. Germline CDR1 is SEHNR and CDR2 is FQNEAQ (reference sequence). The CDR3 length is 14 residues. V lost 4 bases to trimming and J lost 4 bases; unmatched junction nucleotides: 6. CDR3 sequence (DNA): TGTGCCAGCAGCTCCGGGGGGGCCGTGTACGAGCAGTACTTC. This translates into CASSSGGAVYEQYF.

This clonotype was counted at least ten times. The chain uses TRBV6-1 and TRBJ2-1; D remains unclear. The CDR3 spans 12 residues. Trimming cost V 7 bases and J 12 bases, with 16 bases left between them. Germline lookup yields CDR1 MNHNS and CDR2 SASEGT. CDR3 amino acids: CASKVGLRPQFF. The DNA of the CDR3 is TGTGCCAGCAAAGTAGGGCTGAGACCGCAGTTCTTC.

This sequence joins TRBV20-1 and TRBJ2-5; TRBD2 might be the D (6 bases). Germline assignment: CDR1 DFQATT and CDR2 SNEGSKA (reference sequence). The CDR3 runs 13 residues. Trimming removed 3 bases from V and 5 bases from J, with 13 bases in between. In nucleotides, the CDR3 is TGCAGTGCTAGTGAGGGCAGCGGGGAGACCCAGTACTTC. It is translated as CSASEGSGETQYF.

The rearrangement uses TRBV7-6 and TRBJ1-2; D is unresolved. The CDR3 has 14 amino acids. With 2 bases removed from V and 7 bases from J, the gap between germline ends came to 14 bases. Germline V gene lookup returns CDR1 SGHVS and CDR2 FNYEAQ. CDR3: CASSLNRDSGGYTF. The CDR3 DNA sequence: TGTGCCAGCAGCTTAAATAGGGATTCGGGTGGCTACACCTTC.

The V call is TRBV7-9, the J call TRBJ2-1; a weak D match, TRBD2 (6 bases). The CDR3 runs to 16 residues. V lost 5 bases and J lost 0, with 14 bases in between. The germline V gene has CDR1 SEHNR and CDR2 FQNEAQ (reference sequence). The chain's CDR3 is CASSPGLPSSYNEQFF. The CDR3 DNA reads TGTGCCAGCAGCCCGGGACTCCCGAGCTCCTACAATGAGCAGTTCTTC.